The clone carrying this TCR beta chain was picked up one time. The data were taken from a study of blood T cell repertoires in COVID-19. Study in general: Some COVID-19 samples were acute and others convalescent; all came from the United States, Italy and Spain.

Germline CDR1 reads MNHNY; CDR2 reads SVGAGI (reference sequence). J gave up 7 bases and V 5 bases, and 11 bases lay outside the gene matches. The CDR3 spans 15 residues. Original processing methods: Counts of nucleated cells, estimated from reference gene primer amplification, were obtained. The repertoire was sequenced with immunoSEQ multiplex PCR; TCRdb's copy has only in-frame clones and lacks some. V and J calls and clone size follow that table, whereas D and trimming were derived from the DNA. The table lists about 330,000 clones, roughly 83% of them singletons. This rearrangement joins TRBV6-6 to TRBJ1-1; 9 nucleotides align to TRBD1. This sequence originates from a woman in her forties or fifties with acute or convalescent COVID-19. The specimen sequenced was peripheral blood. CDR3 coding DNA: TGTGCCAGCAGTGATCCGGGACAGGGAGGGATTGAAGCTTTCTTT. This sequence encodes CASSDPGQGGIEAFF.